This entry describes one TCR beta chain. As handled by the study authors: Amplification from reference gene primers served as the basis for estimated nucleated cell counts. Sequencing was performed with immunoSEQ multiplex PCR; in TCRdb, only in-frame clones are kept and a portion is missing. The D gene and trimming were derived from the DNA, and the V and J assignments and clone size from that table. The sample holds about 250,000 clones; about 86% are singletons and the top ten take 1.2% to 1.5%. This entry is derived from a study of blood T cell repertoires in COVID-19. Whole-study context: Acute and convalescent COVID-19 specimens originated in the United States, Italy and Spain. In each case, the material was cDNA or gDNA derived from T cells, B-cell-depleted T cells, or PBMCs.

This sequence originates from an elderly man with acute or convalescent COVID-19. The sample consisted of peripheral blood.

The CDR3 bases are TGTGCCAGCTCACCAGATTCCAGGGGAAAACTGTTTTTT. Amino acids: CASSPDSRGKLFF. This sequence joins TRBV18 and TRBJ1-4; D may be TRBD1 (6 bases). Per germline, CDR1 KGHSH and CDR2 LQKENI. This CDR3 is built from 13 residues. V lost 2 bases and J lost 10, with 11 bases in between.